These 27 T cell receptor beta chains share one sample of origin, sequenced in a study of T cell repertoires in cytomegalovirus infection (dated by TCRdb to about 2019). Sequencing instrument: Illumina HiSeq 1500. Starting from the raw public reads, TCRdb applied fastp trimming at Q25, assembled clones with MiXCR and retained in-frame beta chains. Under each unique CDR3 protein, matching rows form one entry showing the most common genes and DNA. Counted in this sample were roughly 990,000 distinct CDR3 sequences; roughly 30% of them appeared once. The biggest ten clones account for around an eighth of the sample. Interpreted using the paper, the treatment or condition label stands for: in vitro stimulation with specific CMV peptide epitopes to enrich CMV-specific T cells. Their target antigens are unknown. The sequences come from cultured CD8+ T cells from PBMCs, collected from culture after CMV antigen stimulation. These receptors all come from a human donor in good health (CMV status not recorded). Some clones in this sample may be carry-over from other donors' samples.

This clonotype was seen repeatedly, ten times or more. The chain couples TRBV6-5 to TRBJ1-6; 8 bases agree with TRBD1. The CDR3 is 15 amino acids. V shed 0 bases, J shed 9 bases, and the junction held 4 bases outside the gene matches. Germline loops: CDR1 MNHEY, CDR2 SVGAGI. The CDR3 region is CASSYSQGARSPLHF. In DNA form, the CDR3 reads TGTGCCAGCAGTTACTCGCAGGGGGCACGTTCACCCCTCCACTTT.

CDR3 in amino acids: CASTPARNQPQHF. The CDR3 bases are TGTGCCAGCACCCCGGCAAGGAATCAGCCCCAGCATTTT. The chain employs TRBV6-1 and TRBJ1-5; D unresolved. From germline, CDR1 is MNHNS and CDR2 SASEGT. CDR3 length: 13 residues. Trimming removed 7 bases from V and 4 bases from J, with 11 bases in between.

This clonotype has only a few counts. The gene calls are TRBV19 and TRBJ2-7; 8 nucleotides agree with TRBD1. CDR1 is LNHDA and CDR2 is SQIVND in the germline V gene (reference sequence). J was trimmed by 4 bases and V by 7 bases; bases with no gene match: 9. CDR3 length: 14 residues. Here the CDR3 DNA reads TGTGCCAGTACCCCCCGGACAGGGATTTACGAGCAGTACTTC. This encodes CASTPRTGIYEQYF.

The chain uses TRBV7-9 and TRBJ2-7; the match to TRBD1 covers 8 bases. V gave up 2 bases and J gave up 2 bases; unmatched junction bases: 8. The germline gives CDR1 SEHNR, CDR2 FQNEAQ (reference sequence). CDR3 length equals 16 residues. The CDR3 protein is CASSLPGQGSAYEQYF. CDR3 nucleotide sequence: TGTGCCAGCAGCTTACCCGGACAGGGAAGCGCCTACGAGCAGTACTTC.

This clonotype was observed many times. The chain couples TRBV7-2 to TRBJ1-1; D uncertain. Germline V lookup: CDR1 SGHTA, CDR2 FQGNSA. The CDR3 has 14 amino acids. V dropped 5 bases and J dropped 2 bases, with 12 bases sitting between them. The CDR3 loop reads CASSAQGSNTEAFF. Here the CDR3 DNA reads TGTGCCAGCAGCGCCCAAGGCAGCAACACTGAAGCTTTCTTT.

With respect to this clonotype: An end of the junction differs from the germline gene, which may be a read error. This chain uses TRBV4-1 with TRBJ2-7, with TRBD2 matching over 11 bases. The CDR3 consists of 15 residues. Germline V CDR1 and CDR2: MGHRA, YSYEKL. DNA for the CDR3: TGTGCCAGCAGTCCCACTAGCGGGGGCTCCTACGAGCAGTACTTC. It translates to CASSPTSGGSYEQYF.

The CDR3: CSARDPPGGLTGELFF. The CDR3 DNA sequence: TGCAGTGCTAGAGACCCCCCGGGGGGCCTTACCGGGGAGCTGTTTTTT. The chain links TRBV20-1 to TRBJ2-2, with D perhaps TRBD2 (7 bases). The V and J ends lost 0 bases and 5 bases respectively, with 16 bases between them. This CDR3 is 16 amino acids long. Germline lookup yields CDR1 DFQATT and CDR2 SNEGSKA (reference sequence).

The gene calls are TRBV19 and TRBJ1-2, with TRBD1 matching 9 bases. V dropped 10 bases and J dropped 6; count of bases not matched to a gene: 9. The CDR3 has 13 amino acids. CDR1 and CDR2 (germline): LNHDA, SQIVND (reference sequence). The CDR3 region is CATYRGRKDGYTF. The CDR3 nucleotides read TGTGCCACTTACAGGGGGCGCAAGGATGGCTACACCTTC.

This clonotype appeared once. V usage is TRBV11-1 and J usage is TRBJ2-6; D remains unclear. The CDR3 covers 12 residues. The V end lost 4 bases, the J end lost 6 bases, and 4 bases lay between the germline ends. Germline CDR1 and CDR2: SGHAT and FQDESV (reference sequence). The CDR3 protein is CASSYEANVLTF. CDR3 bases: TGTGCCAGCAGCTACGAGGCCAACGTCCTGACTTTC.

This clonotype was seen only a few times. J is TRBJ2-1 and V is TRBV7-3, with D tentatively TRBD1 or TRBD2 (5 bases each). Germline loops: CDR1 SGHTA, CDR2 FQGTGA. V lost 5 bases and J 8 bases, leaving 16 bases between the germline ends. The CDR3 length is 14 residues. CDR3 nucleotides: TGTGCCAGCAGCCCTCGTCGGGGCTTGGATGAGCAGTTCTTC. It yields the protein CASSPRRGLDEQFF.

This clonotype has only a few counts. This rearrangement joins TRBV28 to TRBJ2-1; 9 bases are a match to TRBD2. Trimming at V came to 6 bases and at J to 12 bases, leaving 12 bases not matched to a gene. The CDR3 length is 14 residues. Looked up from germline, CDR1 is MDHEN and CDR2 is SYDVKM. As DNA, the CDR3 is TGTGCCAGCAGGGAAGCGGGGGGCCCGGGGGGGCAGTTCTTC. It specifies CASREAGGPGGQFF.

CDR3 bases: TGCAGCGTTGAAGTCCCGAGGGGTATAGCTTTCTTT. Protein sequence: CSVEVPRGIAFF. The rearrangement links TRBV29-1 to TRBJ1-1; D is perhaps TRBD1 (5 bases). CDR3 size: 12 residues. Trimming took 1 base from V and 10 from J, leaving 13 bases between them. CDR1 and CDR2 from the germline V gene are SQVTM and ANQGSEA.

This clonotype was seen more than once but under ten times. The chain uses TRBV6-2 or TRBV6-3 and TRBJ2-1; 7 bases agree with TRBD1. The CDR3 extends over 18 amino acids. V shed 2 bases and J 0 bases; nucleotides not matched to a gene: 10. Germline V gene sequence: CDR1 MNHEY, CDR2 SVGEGT. The CDR3: CASSYHTGQASSYNEQFF. The CDR3 DNA sequence: TGTGCCAGCAGTTACCACACAGGACAGGCGAGCTCCTACAATGAGCAGTTCTTC.

The chain is built from TRBV6-6 and TRBJ1-1; tentative D call: TRBD1 (6 bases). This CDR3 comprises 12 residues. Trimming stripped 11 bases from V and 5 bases from J, with 15 bases between. Germline V gene data show CDR1 as MNHNY and CDR2 as SVGAGI (reference sequence). The CDR3 nucleotides read TGTGCCCATTCGGGGGGCGCGACTGAAGCTTTCTTT. Translated: CAHSGGATEAFF.

This clonotype was found many times. The rearrangement uses TRBV11-3 and TRBJ2-2, with a possible D match to TRBD2 (5 bases). This CDR3 has 14 amino acids. The ends were cut back, 4 bases at V and 1 base at J, with 7 bases in the middle. Germline V CDR1 and CDR2: SGHNT, YENEEA. CDR3 residues: CASSSDWNTGELFF. Written as DNA, the CDR3 is TGTGCCAGCAGCTCGGACTGGAACACCGGGGAGCTGTTTTTT.

The J gene is TRBJ2-1, the V gene TRBV11-2; D remains ambiguous. This CDR3 comprises 15 residues. The germline V and J ends were trimmed by 0 bases and 6 bases, with 12 bases remaining between them. CDR1 and CDR2 from the germline V gene are SGHAT and FQNNGV. CDR3 amino acids: CASSLDLTSGNEQFF. The CDR3, as DNA: TGTGCCAGCAGCTTAGATCTGACATCTGGCAATGAGCAGTTCTTC.

This clonotype was seen a handful of times. The chain is built from TRBV27 and TRBJ2-1; TRBD1 aligns across 8 bases. CDR1 and CDR2 (germline): MNHEY, SMNVEV (reference sequence). J lost 4 bases, V lost 4 bases, and 6 bases had no gene match. The CDR3 spans 15 residues. CDR3 sequence: CASSSLDRVYNEQFF. CDR3 DNA sequence: TGTGCCAGCAGTTCCCTGGACAGGGTGTACAATGAGCAGTTCTTC.

This clonotype was recorded once. This sequence joins TRBV6-1 and TRBJ2-4; tentatively, D is TRBD2 (6 bases). Trimming pared 4 bases from V and 13 bases from J, leaving 11 bases between. This CDR3 is built from 11 residues. CDR1 MNHNS and CDR2 SASEGT come from the germline V gene. CDR3 nucleotide sequence: TGTGCCAGCAGTGGCGCCGGGGGACAGTACTTC. It yields the protein CASSGAGGQYF.

The chain links TRBV19 to TRBJ2-4, with D possibly matching TRBD1 (7 bases). This CDR3 is 18 amino acids long. V lost 0 bases and J 4 bases, leaving 19 bases between the germline ends. Germline V gene sequence: CDR1 LNHDA, CDR2 SQIVND (reference sequence). CDR3 residues: CASSIDFLRRDRKNIQYF. The CDR3, as DNA: TGTGCCAGTAGTATAGATTTCCTCCGGAGGGACAGAAAAAACATTCAGTACTTC.

This chain links TRBV6-6 with TRBJ2-1; D unclear. Germline lookup yields CDR1 MNHNY and CDR2 SVGAGI (reference sequence). CDR3 length: 14 residues. V dropped 2 bases and J dropped 7 bases, with 12 bases sitting between them. The CDR3 protein is CASSYGGSINEQFF. The DNA for the CDR3 is TGTGCCAGCAGTTACGGCGGCAGCATTAATGAGCAGTTCTTC.

This clonotype was seen more than once but under ten times. This chain joins TRBV19 and TRBJ1-1; a weak D match, TRBD1 (5 bases). This CDR3 has 14 amino acids. Germline-derived CDR1 and CDR2 are LNHDA and SQIVND (reference sequence). V lost 7 bases and J lost 5, with 17 bases in between. The DNA for the CDR3 is TGTGCCAGTAAGGGGAGACCTGGAAGAACTGAAGCTTTCTTT. Amino acid sequence: CASKGRPGRTEAFF. The full variable domain, its missing parts supplied by reference TRBV19 and TRBJ1-1, is DGGITQSPKYLFRKEGQNVTLSCEQNLNHDAMYWYRQDPGQGLRLIYYSQIVNDFQKGDIAEGYSVSREKKESFPLTVTSAQKNPTAFYLCASKGRPGRTEAFFGQGTRLTVV.

CDR3 protein: CASTPAGGLSYNEQFF. CDR3 coding DNA: TGTGCCAGCACCCCCGCGGGGGGGCTTTCCTACAATGAGCAGTTCTTC. This chain connects TRBV4-2 to TRBJ2-1; 9 bases line up with TRBD2. There are 16 residues in the CDR3. The germline CDR1 and CDR2 sequences are LGHNA and YNFKEQ. The ends lost 7 bases at V and 1 base at J; junction bases unmatched: 8.

This chain joins TRBV27 and TRBJ2-7; a weak D match, TRBD1 (6 bases). Looked up from germline, CDR1 is MNHEY and CDR2 is SMNVEV (reference sequence). Trimming removed 0 bases from V and 0 bases from J, with 9 bases in between. The length of the CDR3 is 15 residues. CDR3 protein: CASSLSGTYSYEQYF. The CDR3 DNA reads TGTGCCAGCAGTTTATCTGGGACATACTCCTACGAGCAGTACTTC.

This chain connects TRBV19 to TRBJ1-1; 9 bases are a match to TRBD1. CDR1 LNHDA and CDR2 SQIVND come from the germline V gene (reference sequence). V was pared by 5 bases and J by 3 bases, with 7 bases of the junction left unmatched. CDR3 length: 15 amino acids. DNA of the CDR3: TGTGCCAGTAGTGCCCCTACAGGGGGCCACACTGAAGCTTTCTTT. Protein sequence: CASSAPTGGHTEAFF.

This clonotype was picked up a small number of times. CDR3 sequence: CSVAGRSFGYTF. In DNA, the CDR3 is TGCAGCGTCGCGGGGCGATCCTTCGGCTACACCTTC. This chain joins TRBV29-1 and TRBJ1-2; D may be TRBD1 (5 bases). V was cut by 6 bases and J by 8 bases, with 16 bases left in between. This CDR3 region has 12 residues. CDR1 is SQVTM and CDR2 is ANQGSEA in the germline V gene.

This chain links TRBV5-5 with TRBJ2-1, with D perhaps TRBD1 (6 bases). Trimming removed 2 bases at V and 6 bases at J, with 12 bases between. Per germline, CDR1 SGHKS and CDR2 YYEKEE (reference sequence). The CDR3 consists of 14 residues. CDR3 amino acids: CASSFNRAVNEQFF. The CDR3 DNA reads TGTGCCAGCAGCTTCAACAGGGCGGTCAATGAGCAGTTCTTC.

V is TRBV28 and J is TRBJ2-7; no clear D gene. Germline-derived CDR1 and CDR2 are MDHEN and SYDVKM. V dropped 6 bases and J dropped 3 bases, with 21 bases sitting between them. The CDR3 contains 16 residues. DNA for the CDR3: TGTGCCAGCAGCCGCGGACCCACCCCCGTTTACTACGAGCAGTACGTC. Amino acid sequence: CASSRGPTPVYYEQYV.